These 14 T cell receptor beta chains share one sample of origin, sequenced in a study of T-cell reconstitution after alpha-beta-depleted transplantation in children (TCRdb year 2016). According to the study, the label for this sample's treatment or condition signals: allogeneic hematopoietic cell transplantation with graft depleted of TCRalphabeta T cells and CD19 B cells. Library generation was performed with PCR. Sequencing was carried out with an Illumina HiSeq 2500. To normalize quantification of the TCRbeta repertoire, the TCR libraries were built with molecular barcoding that relied on unique molecular identifiers. The public reads were quality trimmed at Q25 with fastp and then assembled into clones with MiXCR by TCRdb, keeping productive beta chains. Under each unique CDR3 protein, matching rows form one entry showing the most common genes and DNA. This sample holds about 580,000 distinct CDR3 sequences; 23% were observed only once. The ten largest clonotypes hold 13% to 15% of the sample.

Source: PBMCs, mostly from graft donor cells, taken 360 days after TCRalphabeta/CD19-depleted stem cell transplant. Receptor source: a boy in the first two years of life who had a stem cell transplant for acute myeloid leukemia, so the T cells may come from the graft donor.

This clonotype was observed a few times. This chain links TRBV12-3 or TRBV12-4 with TRBJ2-7; tentatively, D is TRBD2 (6 bases). CDR3 length: 15 amino acids. Trimming left V 3 bases short and J 3 bases short, with 15 bases between. The DNA for the CDR3 is TGTGCCAGCAGTTTGCGGAGGGCACTGGGCTACGAGCAGTACTTC. Its protein is CASSLRRALGYEQYF.

This clonotype came up once. The chain links TRBV15 to TRBJ1-5; D remains ambiguous. With 1 base removed from V and 0 bases from J, the gap between germline ends came to 7 bases. The CDR3 runs to 15 residues. Germline lookup yields CDR1 LNHNV and CDR2 YYDKDF (reference sequence). This chain's CDR3 is CATSRGRNSNQPQHF. CDR3 DNA: TGTGCCACCAGCAGAGGACGGAATAGCAATCAGCCCCAGCATTTT.

In this sample, this clonotype turned up many times. V and J are TRBV29-1 and TRBJ2-7; 8 bases line up with TRBD2. After removal of 3 bases from V and 1 base from J, the junction contained 5 bases not matched to a gene. The CDR3 length is 14 residues. The germline CDR1 and CDR2 sequences are SQVTM and ANQGSEA. CDR3 DNA: TGCAGCGTTGAGGTAGCGGGGATTTCCTACGAGCAGTACTTC. As protein: CSVEVAGISYEQYF.

This clonotype was seen a few times. The CDR3 DNA sequence: TGTGCCAGCAGTTTCGGGGGAAACCCCTACGAGCAGTACGTC. Its protein product is CASSFGGNPYEQYV. The chain uses TRBV28 and TRBJ2-7, with TRBD2 as a possible D gene (6 bases). The germline CDR1 and CDR2 sequences are MDHEN and SYDVKM. This CDR3 is 14 amino acids long. V lost 3 bases and J 2 bases, leaving 11 bases between the germline ends.

This clonotype appeared a few times. This chain uses TRBV5-6 with TRBJ2-2; perhaps D is TRBD1 or TRBD2 (5 bases each). The CDR3 totals 15 residues. With 3 bases removed from V and 3 bases from J, the gap between germline ends came to 12 bases. CDR1 is SGHDT and CDR2 is YYEEEE in the germline V gene. CDR3 protein: CASSSLGAHTGELFF. CDR3 nucleotide sequence: TGTGCCAGCAGCTCACTAGGGGCCCACACCGGGGAGCTGTTTTTT.

This clonotype showed up many times. The chain has TRBV24-1 and TRBJ2-7, with D maybe TRBD1 (6 bases). The CDR3 sequence is 15 residues long. CDR1 is KGHDR, CDR2 SFDVKD, per germline. V lost 3 bases and J lost 5, with 16 bases in between. CDR3 in amino acids: CATSDGRTDLDEQYF. CDR3 coding DNA: TGTGCCACCAGTGATGGCCGGACAGACCTCGACGAGCAGTACTTC.

This clonotype was found a few times. This sequence joins TRBV12-3 or TRBV12-4 and TRBJ2-3; TRBD1 agrees at 8 bases. V lost 5 bases, J lost 3 bases, and 7 bases stayed unmatched. The CDR3 covers 15 residues. The DNA of the CDR3 is TGTGCCAGCAGTCAGCAGGGGGCACGAACAGATACGCAGTATTTT. It codes for CASSQQGARTDTQYF.

This clonotype has a count of ten or more. The chain is built from TRBV7-2 and TRBJ2-5; 9 bases are shared with TRBD2. Germline values: CDR1 SGHTA, CDR2 FQGNSA. The V segment lost 5 bases and the J segment 6 bases; nucleotides outside the gene matches: 7. This CDR3 comprises 14 residues. The CDR3 DNA is TGTGCCAGCAGCGAATCTAGCGGGGTAAAGACCCAGTACTTC. It translates to CASSESSGVKTQYF.

This clonotype has more than one count but fewer than ten. The gene calls are TRBV7-9 and TRBJ2-7; 9 bases fit TRBD1. Germline loops: CDR1 SEHNR, CDR2 FQNEAQ (reference sequence). V trimming: 8 bases; J trimming: 3 bases; junction bases outside the gene matches: 5. This CDR3 spans 13 amino acids. The CDR3 DNA reads TGTGCCAGCCGGACAGGGGAGGGCTACGAGCAGTACTTC. It yields the protein CASRTGEGYEQYF.

This clonotype was picked up a small number of times. J is TRBJ2-1 and V is TRBV20-1; weak D call: TRBD2 (8 bases). V was clipped by 3 bases and J by 4 bases, with 22 bases between them. Per the germline V gene, CDR1 is DFQATT and CDR2 is SNEGSKA (reference sequence). The CDR3 spans 17 residues. CDR3 amino acids: CSASSVSGGGLYNEQFF. The CDR3 DNA sequence: TGCAGTGCTAGTAGTGTATCGGGAGGGGGCCTGTACAATGAGCAGTTCTTC.

The chain carries TRBV5-1 and TRBJ2-3; TRBD1 is a possible D gene (6 bases). Trimming took off 7 bases at V and 6 bases at J, with 12 bases between the two ends. The CDR3 has 12 residues. Germline lookup yields CDR1 SGHRS and CDR2 YFSETQ. The CDR3 protein is CASGDTGDTQYF. The CDR3, as DNA: TGCGCCAGCGGGGACACGGGGGATACGCAGTATTTT.

This clonotype was detected many times. V gene TRBV12-3 or TRBV12-4 combines with J gene TRBJ1-1; D uncertain. The CDR3 length is 11 residues. Trimming pared 8 bases from V and 5 bases from J, leaving 9 bases between. Here the CDR3 reads CASRGVTEAFF. The CDR3 DNA follows: TGTGCCAGCCGGGGAGTGACTGAAGCTTTCTTT.

There are a few counts of this clonotype. One end of the junction is discordant with germline, which a read error may explain. The chain is built from TRBV6-2 or TRBV6-3 and TRBJ2-3; D is unresolved. The germline gives CDR1 MNHEY, CDR2 SVGEGT. The CDR3 has 16 amino acids. This CDR3 reads CATSGPPRSSTDTQYF. In DNA, the CDR3 is TGTGCCACCAGTGGCCCCCCTCGGTCTAGCACAGATACGCAGTATTTT.

This clonotype has just a few counts. V gene TRBV6-5 combines with J gene TRBJ2-1; 9 bases align to TRBD2. The germline CDR1 and CDR2 sequences are MNHEY and SVGAGI. The CDR3 runs 18 residues. J lost 6 bases, V lost 6 bases, and 18 bases had no gene match. The CDR3 here is CASRFTPGIAGAVNEQFF. The DNA for the CDR3 is TGTGCCAGCAGGTTCACTCCTGGGATAGCGGGGGCCGTCAATGAGCAGTTCTTC.